This T cell receptor beta chain was retrieved from a study of graft-versus-host responses after intestinal transplantation. Study overall: Grafts that recipients had were multivisceral, liver-intestinal, or isolated intestinal transplants. Every recipient had anti-thymocyte globulin induction and three to four years of tacrolimus plus steroids.

Overall study findings and caveats: Patients who carried graft-donor T cell macrochimerism also had high graft-versus-host to host-versus-graft clonal ratios in their allografts. GvH clonotypes were identified within recipient marrow, with a subset emerging first in ileum or blood.

TCRdb keeps only in-frame clones here, not all; method: immunoSEQ multiplex PCR. Among 15,000 to 20,000 clones listed, 86% were seen once. This CDR3 is built from 15 residues. V was cut by 7 bases and J by 1 base, with 14 bases left in between. The germline CDR1 and CDR2 sequences are MNHEY and SVGAGI. This clone was seen once. As yet, its antigen is unknown. The source is a human patient who received an intestinal transplant, so some T cells may come from the graft donor. Sequenced material: bone marrow, taken around 120 days after transplant. The rearrangement uses TRBV6-5 and TRBJ1-3; no reliable D call. This chain's CDR3 is CASTPESSSGNTIYF. The CDR3 nucleotides are TGTGCCAGCACACCCGAAAGTTCTTCTGGAAACACCATATATTTT.